The 2 T cell receptor beta chains in this list originate from one sample, sequenced in a study of blood T cells in healthy people across ages. Primers used in a second PCR of roughly 7 to 11 cycles were a sample-barcoded 5' primer and a J-beta primer mix. TCRdb reanalysed the 5' RACE reads using MiXCR and keeps one entry per CDR3 protein. The repertoire holds 790,000 or so distinct CDR3 sequences, about 42% seen once, with roughly 18% in the top ten. The sequenced sample was blood. Every receptor here comes from a man aged 80 or over in good health.

The table lists this clonotype with a few counts. The chain recombines TRBV10-3 with TRBJ2-1, with D possibly being TRBD1 (5 bases). Trimming took 3 bases from V and 7 from J, leaving 10 bases between them. Per germline, CDR1 ENHRY and CDR2 SYGVKD. This CDR3 spans 13 amino acids. In DNA form, the CDR3 reads TGTGCCATCAGTGACAGGGTAGAAAATGAGCAGTTCTTC. As protein: CAISDRVENEQFF.

The gene calls are TRBV7-2 and TRBJ2-5; 9 nucleotides align to TRBD2. The germline CDR1 and CDR2 sequences are SGHTA and FQGNSA. Trimming removed 5 bases from V and 3 bases from J; junction bases left unmatched: 10. The CDR3 spans 16 residues. CDR3 sequence (DNA): TGTGCCAGCAGCCGTAGCGGGAGTTTGTGGAAAGAGACCCAGTACTTC. Residues: CASSRSGSLWKETQYF.